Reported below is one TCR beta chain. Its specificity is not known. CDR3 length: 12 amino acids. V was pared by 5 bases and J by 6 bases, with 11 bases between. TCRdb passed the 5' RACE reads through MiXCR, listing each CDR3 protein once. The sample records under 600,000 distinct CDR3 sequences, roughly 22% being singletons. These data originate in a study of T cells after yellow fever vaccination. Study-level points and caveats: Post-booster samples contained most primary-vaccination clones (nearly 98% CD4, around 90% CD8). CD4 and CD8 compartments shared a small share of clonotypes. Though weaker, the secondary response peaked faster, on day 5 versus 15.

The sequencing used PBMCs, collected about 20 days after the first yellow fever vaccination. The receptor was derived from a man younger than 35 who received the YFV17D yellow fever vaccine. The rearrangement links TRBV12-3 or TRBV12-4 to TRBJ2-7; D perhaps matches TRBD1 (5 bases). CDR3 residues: CASSPRQGEQYV. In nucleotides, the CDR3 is TGTGCCAGCAGTCCTCGGCAGGGCGAGCAGTACGTC.